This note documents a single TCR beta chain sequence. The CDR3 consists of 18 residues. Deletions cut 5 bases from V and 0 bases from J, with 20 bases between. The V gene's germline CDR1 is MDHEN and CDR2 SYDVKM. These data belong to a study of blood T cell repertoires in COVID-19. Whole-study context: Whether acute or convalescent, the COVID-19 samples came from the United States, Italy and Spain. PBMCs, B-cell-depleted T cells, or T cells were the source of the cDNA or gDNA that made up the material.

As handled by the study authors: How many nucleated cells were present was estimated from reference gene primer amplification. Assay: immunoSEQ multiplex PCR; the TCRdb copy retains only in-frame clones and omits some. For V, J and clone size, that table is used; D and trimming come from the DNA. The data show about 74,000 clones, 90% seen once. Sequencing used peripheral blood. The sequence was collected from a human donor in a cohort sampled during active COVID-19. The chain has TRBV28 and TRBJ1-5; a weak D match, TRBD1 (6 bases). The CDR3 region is CASSQTGGSRYSNQPQHF. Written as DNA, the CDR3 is TGTGCCAGCAGTCAGACAGGCGGTTCGAGATATAGCAATCAGCCCCAGCATTTT.